These 18 T cell receptor beta chains share one sample of origin, sequenced in a study of blood T cell repertoires in COVID-19. Libraries were prepared by immunoSEQ multiplex PCR; TCRdb keeps only in-frame clonotypes and omits some of them. Of about 230,000 clones in the sample, more than 75% were seen once. The sequencing sample was made of peripheral blood. Receptors originate from a man aged 35 to 55 with acute or convalescent COVID-19.

The sample holds a few counts of this clone. This chain connects TRBV6-1 to TRBJ1-1; D gene ambiguous. Looked up from germline, CDR1 is MNHNS and CDR2 is SASEGT. The CDR3 totals 15 residues. Deletions cut 0 bases from V and 0 bases from J, with 8 bases between. The CDR3 protein is CASSEAVQMNTEAFF. In DNA form, the CDR3 reads TGTGCCAGCAGTGAAGCCGTACAGATGAACACTGAAGCTTTCTTT.

J is TRBJ1-2 and V is TRBV6-2 or TRBV6-3, with 7 bases identical to TRBD1. Germline loops: CDR1 MNHEY, CDR2 SVGEGT. The CDR3 totals 16 residues. Trimming at V came to 2 bases and at J to 4 bases, leaving 10 bases not matched to a gene. The CDR3 reads CASSYGRGGASYGYTF. Here the CDR3 DNA reads TGTGCCAGCAGTTACGGCCGAGGGGGCGCCTCCTATGGCTACACCTTC.

The chain uses TRBV7-7 and TRBJ2-1, with 11 bases aligning to TRBD2. The V and J ends lost 4 bases and 4 bases, in that order; junction bases with no gene match: 9. From germline, CDR1 is SSHAT and CDR2 FNYEAQ (reference sequence). The CDR3 has 17 residues. The CDR3, as DNA: TGTGCCAGCAGCTCCTCACCCGGGACTAGCGGTTACAATGAGCAGTTCTTC. It encodes CASSSSPGTSGYNEQFF.

The DNA for the CDR3 is TGCGCCAGCAGCTTGGAGCGGGGGGGCAGGGAGACCCAGTACTTC. It encodes CASSLERGGRETQYF. The rearrangement uses TRBV5-1 and TRBJ2-5; 10 nucleotides line up with TRBD2. CDR1 is SGHRS, CDR2 YFSETQ, per germline. V shed 0 bases, J shed 5 bases, and the junction held 4 bases outside the gene matches. This CDR3 comprises 15 residues.

The rearrangement links TRBV5-1 to TRBJ2-7, with D possibly matching TRBD1 (6 bases). CDR1 and CDR2 from the germline V gene are SGHRS and YFSETQ. The CDR3 loop spans 18 amino acids. V was pared by 0 bases and J by 0 bases, with 19 bases between. The CDR3 DNA is TGCGCCAGCAGCTTGGGCAGGGGCCTTCTACTTAGCTCCTACGAGCAGTACTTC. It codes for CASSLGRGLLLSSYEQYF.

The gene calls are TRBV30 and TRBJ1-2, with D possibly matching TRBD1 (6 bases). Germline values: CDR1 GTSNPN, CDR2 SVGIG (reference sequence). The CDR3 is 15 residues long. The V end was cut by 2 bases, the J end by 8 bases, with 21 bases between. This chain's CDR3 is CAWSRTGQGPKGYTF. CDR3 in DNA: TGTGCCTGGAGTCGTACAGGGCAGGGCCCTAAGGGCTACACCTTC.

CDR3 DNA sequence: TGTGCCAGCAGCTTAGGCTGGACAGGGTTGAATTCGCATGGCTACACCTTC. This encodes CASSLGWTGLNSHGYTF. V usage is TRBV11-2 and J usage is TRBJ1-2, with 8 positions matching TRBD1. The CDR3 runs 17 residues. The V segment lost 1 base and the J segment 6 bases; nucleotides outside the gene matches: 13. CDR1 and CDR2 from the germline V gene are SGHAT and FQNNGV.

Only one count was recorded for this clone. The CDR3 region is CASSSSDRAAGYTF. As DNA, the CDR3 is TGTGCCAGCAGTTCCTCCGACAGGGCCGCAGGCTACACCTTC. V is TRBV6-6 and J is TRBJ1-2; 7 bases match TRBD1. The CDR3 covers 14 residues. Germline CDR1 reads MNHNY; CDR2 reads SVGAGI (reference sequence). The trim removed 4 bases at V and 8 bases at J, leaving 10 bases unmatched.

The rearrangement uses TRBV5-1 and TRBJ1-2, with TRBD1 matching 8 bases. This CDR3 is 15 amino acids long. V gave up 4 bases and J gave up 4 bases; unmatched junction bases: 9. Looked up from germline, CDR1 is SGHRS and CDR2 is YFSETQ. The CDR3 region is CASSEDWDRPYGYTF. In DNA form, the CDR3 reads TGCGCCAGCAGCGAAGATTGGGACAGGCCCTATGGCTACACCTTC. The full variable domain, its missing parts supplied by reference TRBV5-1 and TRBJ1-2, is KAGVTQTPRYLIKTRGQQVTLSCSPISGHRSVSWYQQTPGQGLQFLFEYFSETQRNKGNFPGRFSGRQFSNSRSEMNVSTLELGDSALYLCASSEDWDRPYGYTFGSGTRLTVV.

The chain joins TRBV28 to TRBJ1-1; 10 bases map to TRBD1. V shed 6 bases and J 0 bases; nucleotides not matched to a gene: 10. Germline V lookup: CDR1 MDHEN, CDR2 SYDVKM. The CDR3 totals 17 residues. CDR3 DNA sequence: TGTGCCAGCAGCCGCCGTGGGACAGGGGCGATGAACACTGAAGCTTTCTTT. Protein product: CASSRRGTGAMNTEAFF.

The chain is built from TRBV15 and TRBJ2-5; weak D call: TRBD1 (6 bases). Germline V gene lookup returns CDR1 LNHNV and CDR2 YYDKDF (reference sequence). This CDR3 spans 15 amino acids. The germline V and J ends were trimmed by 0 bases and 4 bases, with 12 bases remaining between them. The CDR3 DNA is TGTGCCACCAGCAGAGATCTGGGGGCAGGAGAGACCCAGTACTTC. Protein product: CATSRDLGAGETQYF. Together with reference TRBV15 and TRBJ2-5, the CDR3 gives the full variable domain: DAMVIQNPRYQVTQFGKPVTLSCSQTLNHNVMYWYQQKSSQAPKLLFHYYDKDFNNEADTPDNFQSRRPNTSFCFLDIRSPGLGDTAMYLCATSRDLGAGETQYFGPGTRLLVL.

The chain has TRBV6-1 and TRBJ1-1; TRBD1 is a possible D gene (6 bases). CDR3 length: 14 amino acids. V lost 5 bases, J lost 1 base, and 11 bases lay in between. Per the germline V gene, CDR1 is MNHNS and CDR2 is SASEGT. This chain's CDR3 is CASSWGHTNTEAFF. In nucleotides, the CDR3 is TGTGCCAGCAGTTGGGGACATACGAACACTGAAGCTTTCTTT.

The CDR3 spells CATSRDRGPEGYTF. The CDR3 region has the DNA TGTGCCACCAGCAGAGACAGGGGGCCGGAGGGCTACACCTTC. The chain is built from TRBV15 and TRBJ1-2; 8 positions agree with TRBD1. This CDR3 region has 14 residues. CDR1 LNHNV and CDR2 YYDKDF come from the germline V gene (reference sequence). With 0 bases clipped from V and 8 bases from J, the junction kept 5 bases outside the gene matches.

The genes are TRBV18 and TRBJ2-1; TRBD2 matches 9 bases. The CDR3 runs to 16 residues. Per germline, CDR1 KGHSH and CDR2 LQKENI. J gave up 2 bases and V 0 bases, and 2 bases lay outside the gene matches. The CDR3 DNA follows: TGTGCCAGCTCACCACCGGGCGGGGGGGCCTACAATGAGCAGTTCTTC. Amino acids: CASSPPGGGAYNEQFF.

The V and J genes are TRBV30 and TRBJ1-2; possible D gene TRBD1, 5 bases. V dropped 1 base and J dropped 4 bases, with 10 bases sitting between them. CDR1 and CDR2 (germline): GTSNPN, SVGIG (reference sequence). The CDR3 loop spans 13 amino acids. This CDR3 reads CAWSGGGTYGYTF. The CDR3 region has the DNA TGTGCCTGGAGTGGTGGAGGGACCTATGGCTACACCTTC.

The chain couples TRBV7-8 to TRBJ2-1; D is unclear. Germline V gene data show CDR1 as SGHVS and CDR2 as FQNEAQ. V lost 1 base and J lost 3, with 10 bases in between. There are 15 residues in the CDR3. CDR3: CASSLGSSSYNEQFF. The CDR3 DNA reads as TGTGCCAGCAGCTTAGGGTCAAGTAGCTACAATGAGCAGTTCTTC. Supplemented by reference TRBV7-8 and TRBJ2-1, the full variable domain reads GAGVSQSPRYKVAKRGQDVALRCDPISGHVSLFWYQQALGQGPEFLTYFQNEAQLDKSGLPSDRFFAERPEGSVSTLKIQRTQQEDSAVYLCASSLGSSSYNEQFFGPGTRLTVL.

The chain joins TRBV21-1 to TRBJ2-2; TRBD1, the D gene given by the table, was not confirmed from the DNA. TRBV21-1 is flagged as a pseudogene. The CDR3 is 13 residues long. CDR3 protein: CAIKSGNTGELFF. The CDR3 DNA sequence: TGTGCCATAAAGTCAGGGAACACCGGGGAGCTGTTTTTT.

This clone was seen only once. This chain links TRBV28 with TRBJ1-5, with 9 bases fitting TRBD1. The CDR3 totals 16 residues. The germline CDR1 and CDR2 sequences are MDHEN and SYDVKM. V gave up 6 bases and J gave up 7 bases; unmatched junction bases: 13. CDR3 nucleotides: TGTGCCAGCAGCCCTCTCGGGACAGGGATCTTCCAGCCCCAGCATTTT. Translating it yields CASSPLGTGIFQPQHF.